The clone carrying this TCR beta chain was recorded a few times. The antigen remains undetermined. The data derive from a study of T cell repertoires in cytomegalovirus infection. Background on the study: CMV infection together with matching HLA type was indicated by public TCR beta signatures. Findings and caveats of the study: Public TCR beta family frequency separated CMV-and-HLA carriers, including in an independent cohort. The response measured ex vivo was dominated by TCR beta clonotypes (HLA-C-restricted and CMV-specific).

The CDR3 loop spans 13 amino acids. V gave up 6 bases and J gave up 4 bases, with 13 bases separating them. Germline assignment: CDR1 MDHEN and CDR2 SYDVKM. TCRdb recomputed calls from the reads with MiXCR, one row per CDR3 protein. Here the sample spans around 290,000 distinct CDR3 sequences, 20% to 30% being singletons. The chain is built from TRBV28 and TRBJ2-7; TRBD1 might be the D (5 bases). The receptor comes from a human donor in good health (CMV status not recorded). Some clones in this sample may be carry-over from other donors' samples. Sequenced material: PBMCs. CDR3 DNA: TGTGCCAGCAGACAGGTCGTGGGTTACGAGCAGTACTTC. The encoded protein is CASRQVVGYEQYF.